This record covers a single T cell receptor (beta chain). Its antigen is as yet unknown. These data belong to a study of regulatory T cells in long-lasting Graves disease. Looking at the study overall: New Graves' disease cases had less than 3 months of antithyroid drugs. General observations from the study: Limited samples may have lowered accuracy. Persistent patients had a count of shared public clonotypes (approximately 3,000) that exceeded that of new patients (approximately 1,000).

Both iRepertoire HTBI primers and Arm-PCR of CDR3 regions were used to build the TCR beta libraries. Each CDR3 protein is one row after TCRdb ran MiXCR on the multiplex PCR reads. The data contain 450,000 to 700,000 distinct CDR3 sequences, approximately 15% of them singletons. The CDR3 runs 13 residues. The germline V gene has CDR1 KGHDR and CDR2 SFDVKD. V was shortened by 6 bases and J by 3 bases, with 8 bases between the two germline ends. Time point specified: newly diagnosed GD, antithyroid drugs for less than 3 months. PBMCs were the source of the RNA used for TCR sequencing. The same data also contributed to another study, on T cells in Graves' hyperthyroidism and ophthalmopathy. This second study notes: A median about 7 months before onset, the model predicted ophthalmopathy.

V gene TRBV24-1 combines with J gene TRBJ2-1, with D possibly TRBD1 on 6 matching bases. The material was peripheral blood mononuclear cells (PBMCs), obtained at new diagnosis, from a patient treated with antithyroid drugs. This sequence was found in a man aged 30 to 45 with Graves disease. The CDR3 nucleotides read TGTGCCACCAGTAGGACAGTCTACAATGAGCAGTTCTTC. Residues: CATSRTVYNEQFF.